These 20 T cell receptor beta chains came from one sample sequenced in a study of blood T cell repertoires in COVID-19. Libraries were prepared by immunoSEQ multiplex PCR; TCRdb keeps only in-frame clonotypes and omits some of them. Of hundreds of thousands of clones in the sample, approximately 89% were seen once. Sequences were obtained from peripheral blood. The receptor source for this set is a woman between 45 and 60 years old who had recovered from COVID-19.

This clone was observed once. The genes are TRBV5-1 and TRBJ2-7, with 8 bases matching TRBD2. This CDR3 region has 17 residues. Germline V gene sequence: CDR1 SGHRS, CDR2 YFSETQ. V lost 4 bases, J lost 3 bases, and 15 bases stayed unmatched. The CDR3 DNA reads TGCGCCAGCAGCCGGGGCGGCGGGAGGCCGGTGAGCTACGAGCAGTACTTC. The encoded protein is CASSRGGGRPVSYEQYF.

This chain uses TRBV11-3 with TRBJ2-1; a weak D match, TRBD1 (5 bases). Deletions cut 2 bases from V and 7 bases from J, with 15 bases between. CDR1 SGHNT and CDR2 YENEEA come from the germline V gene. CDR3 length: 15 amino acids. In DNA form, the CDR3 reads TGTGCCAGCAGCTTAAGGGGTAAGAAGGGGAATGAGCAGTTCTTC. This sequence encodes CASSLRGKKGNEQFF.

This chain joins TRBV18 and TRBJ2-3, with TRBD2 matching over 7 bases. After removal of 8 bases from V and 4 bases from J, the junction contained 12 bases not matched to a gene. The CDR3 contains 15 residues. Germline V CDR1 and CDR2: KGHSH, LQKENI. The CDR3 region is CASTRMGRESDTQYF. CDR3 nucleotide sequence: TGTGCCAGCACGAGAATGGGGCGGGAGTCAGATACGCAGTATTTT.

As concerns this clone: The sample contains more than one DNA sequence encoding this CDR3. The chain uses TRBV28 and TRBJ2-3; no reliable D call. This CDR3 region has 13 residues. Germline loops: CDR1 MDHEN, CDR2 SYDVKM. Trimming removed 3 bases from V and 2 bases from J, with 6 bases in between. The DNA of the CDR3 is TGTGCCAGCAGTTTCCCCTCCACAGATACGCAGTATTTT. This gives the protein CASSFPSTDTQYF.

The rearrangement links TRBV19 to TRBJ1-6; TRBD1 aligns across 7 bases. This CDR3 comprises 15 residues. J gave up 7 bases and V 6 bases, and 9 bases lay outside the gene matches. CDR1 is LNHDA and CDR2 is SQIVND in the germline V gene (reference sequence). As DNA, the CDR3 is TGTGCCAGTAGCCTTGACAGGGCCGTAAATTCACCCCTCCACTTT. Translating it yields CASSLDRAVNSPLHF.

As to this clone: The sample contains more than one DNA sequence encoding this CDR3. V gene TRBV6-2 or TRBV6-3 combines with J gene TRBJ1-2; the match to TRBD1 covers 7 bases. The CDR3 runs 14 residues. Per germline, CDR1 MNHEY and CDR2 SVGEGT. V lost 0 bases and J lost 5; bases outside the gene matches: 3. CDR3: CASSYSGQTYGYTF. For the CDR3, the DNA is TGTGCCAGCAGTTACTCGGGACAGACATATGGCTACACCTTC.

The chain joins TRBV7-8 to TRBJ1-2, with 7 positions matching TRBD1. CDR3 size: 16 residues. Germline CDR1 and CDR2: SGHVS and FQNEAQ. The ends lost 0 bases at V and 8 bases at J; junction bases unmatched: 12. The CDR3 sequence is CASSLARLTGVEGYTF. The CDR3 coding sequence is TGTGCCAGCAGCTTAGCCCGACTCACAGGGGTGGAGGGCTACACCTTC.

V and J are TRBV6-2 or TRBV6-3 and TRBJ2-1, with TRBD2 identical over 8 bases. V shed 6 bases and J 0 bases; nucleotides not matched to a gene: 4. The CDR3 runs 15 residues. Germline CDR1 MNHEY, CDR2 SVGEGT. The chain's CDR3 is CASSPSGSSYNEQFF. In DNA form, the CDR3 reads TGTGCCAGCAGCCCGAGCGGGAGCTCCTACAATGAGCAGTTCTTC.

This CDR3 reads CASSFRGQIYGYTF. CDR3 in DNA: TGTGCCAGCAGCTTCAGGGGGCAGATCTATGGCTACACCTTC. The V gene is TRBV3-1 (or the pseudogene TRBV3-2), the J gene TRBJ1-2; 8 positions match TRBD1. Germline V gene lookup returns CDR1 LGHDT and CDR2 YNNKEL (reference sequence). With V trimmed by 5 bases and J by 4 bases, 6 bases remained unmatched. This CDR3 is 14 amino acids long.

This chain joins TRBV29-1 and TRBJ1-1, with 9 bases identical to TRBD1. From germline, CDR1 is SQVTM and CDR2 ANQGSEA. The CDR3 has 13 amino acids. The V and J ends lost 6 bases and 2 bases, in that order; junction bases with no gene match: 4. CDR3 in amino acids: CSVLGQGNTEAFF. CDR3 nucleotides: TGCAGCGTGCTGGGACAGGGAAACACTGAAGCTTTCTTT.

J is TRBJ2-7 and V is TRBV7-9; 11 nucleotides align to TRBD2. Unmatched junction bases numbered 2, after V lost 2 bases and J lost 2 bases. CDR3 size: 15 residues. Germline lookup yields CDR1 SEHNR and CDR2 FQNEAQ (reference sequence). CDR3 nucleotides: TGTGCCAGCAGCTTACGACTAGCGGGAACCTACGAGCAGTACTTC. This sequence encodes CASSLRLAGTYEQYF.

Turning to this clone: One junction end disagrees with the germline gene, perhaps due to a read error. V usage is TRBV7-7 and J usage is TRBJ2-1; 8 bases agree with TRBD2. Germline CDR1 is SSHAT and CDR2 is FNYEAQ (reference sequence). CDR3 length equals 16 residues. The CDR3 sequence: CASSPQGLVFYNEQFF. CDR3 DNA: TGTGCTAGCAGCCCCCAGGGACTAGTATTCTACAATGAGCAGTTCTTC.

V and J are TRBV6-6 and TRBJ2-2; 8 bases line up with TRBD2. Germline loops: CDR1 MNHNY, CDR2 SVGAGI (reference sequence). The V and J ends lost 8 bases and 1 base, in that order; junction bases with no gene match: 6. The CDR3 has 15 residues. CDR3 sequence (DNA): TGTGCCAGCTCCGGGGGGGGAATGAACACCGGGGAGCTGTTTTTT. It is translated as CASSGGGMNTGELFF.

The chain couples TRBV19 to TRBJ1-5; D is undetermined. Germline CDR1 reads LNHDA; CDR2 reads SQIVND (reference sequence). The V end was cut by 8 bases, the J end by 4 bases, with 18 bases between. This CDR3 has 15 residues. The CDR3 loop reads CASGPRGDRNQPQHF. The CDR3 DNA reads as TGTGCCAGTGGTCCCCGCGGGGATAGGAATCAGCCCCAGCATTTT.

CDR3 bases: TGCGCCAGCAGGTGGGACAGGACCTACGAGCAGTACTTC. As protein: CASRWDRTYEQYF. The chain carries TRBV5-1 and TRBJ2-7; 8 bases agree with TRBD1. The CDR3 totals 13 residues. The V segment lost 5 bases and the J segment 2 bases; nucleotides outside the gene matches: 3. Germline lookup yields CDR1 SGHRS and CDR2 YFSETQ.

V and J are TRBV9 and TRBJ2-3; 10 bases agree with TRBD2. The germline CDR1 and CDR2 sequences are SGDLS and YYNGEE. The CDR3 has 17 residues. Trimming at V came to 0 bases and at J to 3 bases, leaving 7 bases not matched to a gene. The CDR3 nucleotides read TGTGCCAGCAGCGTAGCTGCTAGCGGGGGTCTTACAGATACGCAGTATTTT. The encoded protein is CASSVAASGGLTDTQYF.

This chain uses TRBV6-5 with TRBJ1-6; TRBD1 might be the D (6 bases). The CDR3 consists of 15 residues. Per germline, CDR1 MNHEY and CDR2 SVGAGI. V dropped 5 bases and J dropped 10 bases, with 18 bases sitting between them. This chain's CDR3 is CASSHRQELLSPLHF. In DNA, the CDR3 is TGTGCCAGCAGTCACCGACAGGAGCTCTTATCACCCCTCCACTTT.

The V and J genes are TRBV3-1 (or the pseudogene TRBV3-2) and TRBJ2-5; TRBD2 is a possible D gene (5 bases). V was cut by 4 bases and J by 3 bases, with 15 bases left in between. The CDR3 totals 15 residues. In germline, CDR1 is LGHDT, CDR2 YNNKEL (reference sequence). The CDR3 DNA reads TGTGCCAGCAGCCGAGAACAGTATAGCGAAGAGACCCAGTACTTC. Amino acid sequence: CASSREQYSEETQYF.

The CDR3 loop reads CASSPLGQGSTEAFF. The CDR3 DNA follows: TGTGCCAGCTCACCACTCGGACAGGGCTCCACTGAAGCTTTCTTT. This rearrangement joins TRBV18 to TRBJ1-1, with 8 bases identical to TRBD1. This CDR3 spans 15 amino acids. Germline CDR1 is KGHSH and CDR2 is LQKENI. The V gene end was trimmed by 1 base and the J gene end by 4 bases; junction bases not matched to a gene: 5.

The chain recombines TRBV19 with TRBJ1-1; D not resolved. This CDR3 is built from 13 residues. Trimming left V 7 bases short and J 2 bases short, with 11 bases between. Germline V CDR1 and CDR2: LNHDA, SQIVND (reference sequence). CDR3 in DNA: TGTGCCAGTATGAGGGCGGAAAACACTGAAGCTTTCTTT. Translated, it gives CASMRAENTEAFF.